This T cell receptor (beta chain) was captured in a study of blood T cell repertoires in COVID-19. CDR3 length: 14 amino acids. Germline V gene lookup returns CDR1 SNHLY and CDR2 FYNNEI. J gave up 3 bases and V 8 bases, and 6 bases lay outside the gene matches. Data came from immunoSEQ multiplex PCR; TCRdb stores just in-frame clones and leaves some out. This sample yields a few hundred thousand clones, of which nearly 90% are seen a single time; around 3% belongs to the top ten. Sequenced: peripheral blood. This chain uses TRBV2 with TRBJ2-3; 9 bases map to TRBD2. The clonotype comes from a man younger than 35 with active or convalescent COVID-19. The chain's CDR3 is CASQLSGGTDTQYF. The CDR3 DNA reads TGTGCCAGCCAGCTTAGCGGGGGTACAGATACGCAGTATTTT.